The text below deals with one T cell receptor (beta chain). There is no known antigen for this receptor. No much larger clone is present one base from it, and per-base qualities are unavailable. This specimen belongs to a study of T-cell reconstitution after alpha-beta-depleted transplantation in children (dated by TCRdb to the mid-2010s). General notes on the study: The study quantitatively tracked T-cell immune reconstitution after TCRalphabeta/CD19-depleted allogeneic hematopoietic cell transplantation in children using TCR repertoire profiling. What the work shows at the level of the full study, not this receptor alone: In some patients, the high TCRbeta diversity seen at day 60 was put down to recipient T cells and intrathymic progenitors that had survived conditioning. Hyperexpanded clone frequencies declined over subsequent months; after one year, T-cell counts and TCRbeta diversity were mostly attributed to newly produced T cells. Apparently early alphabetaT-cell count recovery about two months after transplant reportedly relied on only several hundred rapidly expanded clones derived from non-depleted graft cells.

The CDR3 goes from the cysteine to the phenylalanine over 14 residues. Only the CDR3 DNA is retained, 42 bases long and in frame from the first base. V is pared back by 5 bases and J by 6 bases, with 15 bases lying between the germline termini. The germline V gene sets CDR1 to SGHVT and CDR2 to SQSDAQ. Taken with the paper, the label for treatment or condition translates to: allogeneic hematopoietic cell transplantation with graft depleted of TCRalphabeta T cells and CD19 B cells. Transplant recipients were children who received TCRalphabeta/CD19-depleted allogeneic hematopoietic cell grafts. Libraries were built with PCR. Sequencing instrument: Illumina HiSeq 2500. Molecular barcoding was employed in the preparation of TCR libraries, with unique molecular identifiers being used to normalize TCRbeta repertoire quantification. TCRdb redid the processing of the public reads, applying fastp at Q25 and MiXCR, and retained in-frame beta chains. Every entry covers one CDR3 protein and lists the most common genes and DNA from its rows. Within this sample are 700,000 to 850,000 distinct CDR3 sequences, with 15% to 20% of them counted one time only. The top ten clonotypes cover roughly 4.8% of the sample.

This TCR was sampled from a male patient under 18 who had a stem cell transplant for acute lymphoblastic leukemia, so the T cells may come from the graft donor. The sample consisted of PBMCs, mostly from graft donor cells, taken 360 days after TCRalphabeta/CD19-depleted stem cell transplant. The sequence joins TRBV7-4 to TRBJ2-3; the D gene is perhaps TRBD1 or TRBD2, each of them matching over 5 bases. The CDR3 here reads CASSPGTQDDTQYF. The DNA sequence is as follows: TGTGCCAGCAGCCCCGGGACCCAAGATGATACGCAGTATTTT.